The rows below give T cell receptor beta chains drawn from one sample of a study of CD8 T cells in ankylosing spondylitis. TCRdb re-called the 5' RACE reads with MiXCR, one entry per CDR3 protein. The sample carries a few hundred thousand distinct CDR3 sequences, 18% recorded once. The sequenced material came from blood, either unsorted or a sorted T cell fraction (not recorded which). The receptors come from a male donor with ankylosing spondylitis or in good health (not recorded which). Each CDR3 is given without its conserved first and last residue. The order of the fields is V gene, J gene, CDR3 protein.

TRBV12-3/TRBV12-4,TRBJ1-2,ASSYQGAPYGYT
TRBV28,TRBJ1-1,ASRPTQGTNTEAF
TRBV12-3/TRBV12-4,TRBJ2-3,ASSQTGLAKDTQY
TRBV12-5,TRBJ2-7,ASGRDTASYEQY
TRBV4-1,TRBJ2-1,GSSSQGYNEQF
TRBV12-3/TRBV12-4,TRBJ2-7,ASRSGTSYEQY
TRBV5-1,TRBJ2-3,ASSWTGRDTQY
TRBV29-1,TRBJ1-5,SVQEGNQPQH
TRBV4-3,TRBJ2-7,ASSHVWEGIYEQY
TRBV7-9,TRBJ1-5,ASSAGQTSQPQH